The 26 T cell receptor beta chains given below trace back to one sample, sequenced in a study of cytomegalovirus exposure and HLA in healthy donors. Researchers ran the PCR with 60 Vbeta and 13 Jbeta primers. The assay was immunoSEQ multiplex PCR, and TCRdb's table has in-frame clones only and misses some. This table has about 190,000 clones, more than 65% appearing once. Sequenced sample: PBMCs. These receptors all come from a woman aged 25 to 39 in good health and CMV-seropositive.

This chain connects TRBV7-9 to TRBJ2-5, with 13 bases aligning to TRBD2. The germline gives CDR1 SEHNR, CDR2 FQNEAQ (reference sequence). This CDR3 is 14 amino acids long. V lost 5 bases to trimming and J lost 5 bases; unmatched junction nucleotides: 2. The CDR3 reads CASSAGLAGETQYF. In DNA, the CDR3 is TGTGCCAGCAGCGCGGGACTAGCGGGGGAGACCCAGTACTTC.

This clone came up a few times. The chain employs TRBV11-2 and TRBJ2-1, with 10 nucleotides matching TRBD2. V shed 5 bases and J 2 bases; nucleotides not matched to a gene: 9. Germline CDR1 and CDR2: SGHAT and FQNNGV. The CDR3 covers 17 residues. DNA of the CDR3: TGTGCCAGCAGCCGAGGTAGCGGGAGGCCCACCTACAATGAGCAGTTCTTC. It translates to CASSRGSGRPTYNEQFF.

The rearrangement uses TRBV18 and TRBJ2-2; D not resolved. V was shortened by 0 bases and J by 4 bases, with 9 bases between the two germline ends. CDR1 is KGHSH and CDR2 is LQKENI in the germline V gene. This CDR3 spans 15 amino acids. In DNA, the CDR3 is TGTGCCAGCTCACCACCGGAGTTCTCCACCGGGGAGCTGTTTTTT. This gives the protein CASSPPEFSTGELFF.

The table lists this clone with a few counts. The chain recombines TRBV25-1 with TRBJ2-1; 8 bases line up with TRBD2. This CDR3 spans 14 amino acids. Trimming at V came to 6 bases and at J to 9 bases, leaving 10 bases not matched to a gene. Looked up from germline, CDR1 is MGHDK and CDR2 is SYGVNS. CDR3 sequence reads: CASSPPGLAAEQFF. The DNA of the CDR3 is TGTGCCAGCAGCCCACCAGGACTAGCTGCTGAGCAGTTCTTC.

This clone has only a few counts. The rearrangement joins TRBV9 to TRBJ1-1; the D is unclear. Trimming removed 2 bases at V and 4 bases at J, with 15 bases between. From germline, CDR1 is SGDLS and CDR2 YYNGEE. This CDR3 is built from 15 residues. In DNA form, the CDR3 reads TGTGCCAGCAGCGTGGGAGGTCGGGGTGGCACTGAAGCTTTCTTT. It codes for CASSVGGRGGTEAFF.

This chain uses TRBV19 with TRBJ1-4; 11 bases line up with TRBD1. J lost 5 bases, V lost 9 bases, and 8 bases had no gene match. Germline CDR1 LNHDA, CDR2 SQIVND (reference sequence). This CDR3 is 15 amino acids long. CDR3 loop: CASLGQGAGNEKLFF. The CDR3 coding sequence is TGTGCCAGCCTAGGACAGGGGGCGGGAAATGAAAAACTGTTTTTT. Looking up the rest from reference TRBV19 and TRBJ1-4 gives the full variable domain: DGGITQSPKYLFRKEGQNVTLSCEQNLNHDAMYWYRQDPGQGLRLIYYSQIVNDFQKGDIAEGYSVSREKKESFPLTVTSAQKNPTAFYLCASLGQGAGNEKLFFGSGTQLSVL.

The rearrangement joins TRBV4-1 to TRBJ1-6; 10 nucleotides match TRBD1. CDR3 length equals 14 residues. V was clipped by 8 bases and J by 7 bases; unmatched bases: 5. Germline lookup yields CDR1 MGHRA and CDR2 YSYEKL. The CDR3 loop reads CASGTGVRNSPLHF. CDR3 bases: TGCGCCAGCGGGACAGGGGTTCGGAATTCACCCCTCCACTTT.

CDR3 bases: TGTGCCAGCTCACCGAGGACAGGACCGGGAAACACCATATATTTT. As protein: CASSPRTGPGNTIYF. The chain employs TRBV18 and TRBJ1-3, with TRBD1 matching over 7 bases. The CDR3 totals 15 residues. With 3 bases clipped from V and 4 bases from J, the junction kept 6 bases outside the gene matches. Germline CDR1 reads KGHSH; CDR2 reads LQKENI.

The V call is TRBV10-3, the J call TRBJ1-4; D unclear. Germline V CDR1 and CDR2: ENHRY, SYGVKD. This CDR3 contains 14 residues. V was trimmed by 4 bases and J by 1 base, leaving 7 bases between them. The CDR3 loop reads CAISVAGTNEKLFF. As DNA, the CDR3 is TGTGCCATCAGTGTCGCGGGAACTAATGAAAAACTGTTTTTT.

The chain has TRBV9 and TRBJ2-7; 7 nucleotides align to TRBD1. This CDR3 is 15 amino acids long. Germline V gene sequence: CDR1 SGDLS, CDR2 YYNGEE. Germline trimming cut 4 bases from V and 2 bases from J; bases unmatched to any gene: 9. The CDR3 bases are TGTGCCAGCAGCCCGAGCGACAGGGCCCCCTACGAGCAGTACTTC. Protein product: CASSPSDRAPYEQYF.

The chain combines TRBV6-1 with TRBJ2-1; D unclear. The V gene lost 3 bases and the J gene lost 3 bases, with 3 bases spanning the gap. CDR1 is MNHNS and CDR2 is SASEGT in the germline V gene. The CDR3 sequence is 12 residues long. CDR3 DNA: TGTGCCAGCAGTGACGGCTACAATGAGCAGTTCTTC. It is translated as CASSDGYNEQFF.

This clone was recorded a few times. V usage is TRBV7-2 and J usage is TRBJ1-1; 7 nucleotides align to TRBD1. Per the germline V gene, CDR1 is SGHTA and CDR2 is FQGNSA. Trimming cost V 2 bases and J 3 bases; bases outside gene matches: 3. The CDR3 consists of 14 residues. The CDR3 nucleotides read TGTGCCAGCAGCTTACCAGGGGGGCACACTGAAGCTTTCTTT. Translated, it gives CASSLPGGHTEAFF.

This clone was seen just once. The V gene is TRBV18, the J gene TRBJ2-4; the D gene is possibly TRBD2 (5 bases). V lost 1 base to trimming and J lost 3 bases, with 16 bases between them. The CDR3 totals 17 residues. The germline CDR1 and CDR2 sequences are KGHSH and LQKENI. CDR3 coding DNA: TGTGCCAGCTCACCACTGGGGAGAGCTTTGGTCAAAAACATTCAGTACTTC. Translated, it gives CASSPLGRALVKNIQYF. The variable domain in full, completed from reference TRBV18 and TRBJ2-4, reads NAGVMQNPRHLVRRRGQEARLRCSPMKGHSHVYWYRQLPEEGLKFMVYLQKENIIDESGMPKERFSAEFPKEGPSILRIQQVVRGDSAAYFCASSPLGRALVKNIQYFGAGTRLSVL.

The chain links TRBV27 to TRBJ2-5; 8 nucleotides align to TRBD2. Per germline, CDR1 MNHEY and CDR2 SMNVEV (reference sequence). This CDR3 is 16 amino acids long. V trimming: 4 bases; J trimming: 5 bases; junction bases outside the gene matches: 12. The CDR3 spells CASSSYRLAFVETQYF. As DNA, the CDR3 is TGTGCCAGCAGTTCATACCGACTAGCGTTTGTGGAGACCCAGTACTTC.

V and J are TRBV18 and TRBJ1-1, with unresolved D. The germline V gene encodes CDR1 KGHSH and CDR2 LQKENI. V lost 8 bases and J 4 bases, leaving 14 bases between the germline ends. The CDR3 consists of 13 residues. The CDR3, as DNA: TGTGCCAGCCGGGAATCTAGTAGCACTGAAGCTTTCTTT. Its translation is CASRESSSTEAFF.

This clone showed up just a few times. The chain carries TRBV6-6 and TRBJ2-7; D not resolved. The CDR3 extends over 13 amino acids. Germline loops: CDR1 MNHNY, CDR2 SVGAGI (reference sequence). The V end was cut by 6 bases, the J end by 1 base, with 10 bases between. CDR3 sequence reads: CASRNGGSYEQYF. In DNA form, the CDR3 reads TGTGCCAGCAGGAACGGCGGATCCTACGAGCAGTACTTC.

J is TRBJ1-2 and V is TRBV7-2; D possibly corresponds to TRBD1 (5 bases). V shed 1 base and J shed 4 bases, with 22 bases lying between them. The CDR3 runs 18 residues. CDR1 and CDR2 (germline): SGHTA, FQGNSA. CDR3 sequence (DNA): TGTGCCAGCAGCTTAGATCGTGGGGGGGTAGGGACCAGCTATGGCTACACCTTC. This sequence encodes CASSLDRGGVGTSYGYTF.

The sample holds a few counts of this clone. V is TRBV19 and J is TRBJ2-1; perhaps TRBD1 as D (6 bases). This CDR3 is 14 amino acids long. Germline lookup yields CDR1 LNHDA and CDR2 SQIVND (reference sequence). V was clipped by 3 bases and J by 4 bases, with 10 bases between them. DNA of the CDR3: TGTGCCAGTAGTATGCGGACAGTGTACAATGAGCAGTTCTTC. Amino acid sequence: CASSMRTVYNEQFF.

The rearrangement links TRBV2 to TRBJ1-1; D uncertain. The CDR3 covers 13 residues. V lost 6 bases to trimming and J lost 4 bases, with 12 bases between them. The germline gives CDR1 SNHLY, CDR2 FYNNEI. The CDR3 region has the DNA TGTGCCAGCAGCCAGGAGGTGGGCACTGAAGCTTTCTTT. This translates into CASSQEVGTEAFF.

The chain employs TRBV10-1 and TRBJ1-2, with TRBD1 matching over 7 bases. Losses at the gene ends were 5 bases for V and 6 bases for J; bases not matched to a gene: 18. Per the germline V gene, CDR1 is WNHNN and CDR2 is SYGVQD (reference sequence). This CDR3 spans 17 amino acids. The CDR3 DNA reads as TGCGCCAGCAGTTCCGGGACAGCTCTGAAAGATGGTAATGGCTACACCTTC. Translation: CASSSGTALKDGNGYTF.

The chain carries TRBV9 and TRBJ2-7; D perhaps matches TRBD1 (5 bases). The V gene's germline CDR1 is SGDLS and CDR2 YYNGEE. Deletions cut 0 bases from V and 4 bases from J, with 14 bases between. The CDR3 spans 15 residues. CDR3 region: CASSVATGLEYEQYF. The CDR3 DNA follows: TGTGCCAGCAGCGTAGCTACAGGCCTAGAATACGAGCAGTACTTC.

The chain employs TRBV29-1 and TRBJ2-1, with D perhaps TRBD2 (6 bases). The germline CDR1 and CDR2 sequences are SQVTM and ANQGSEA. Deletions cut 4 bases from V and 1 base from J, with 11 bases between. The CDR3 is made up of 14 amino acids. Written as DNA, the CDR3 is TGCAGCGTTGGATTGGAGGGGTCCTACAATGAGCAGTTCTTC. It translates to CSVGLEGSYNEQFF.

This rearrangement joins TRBV5-7 to TRBJ1-5; a possible D gene is TRBD1 (6 bases). TRBV5-7 is marked as an open reading frame, function uncertain. Trimming took 4 bases from V and 0 from J, leaving 17 bases between them. The CDR3 length is 17 residues. This chain's CDR3 is CASSLLHRAYSNQPQHF. The DNA for the CDR3 is TGTGCCAGCAGCCTACTTCACAGGGCTTATAGCAATCAGCCCCAGCATTTT.

This sequence joins TRBV6-5 and TRBJ1-5, with 7 bases fitting TRBD1. Germline V CDR1 and CDR2: MNHEY, SVGAGI. This CDR3 spans 14 amino acids. The ends lost 5 bases at V and 5 bases at J; junction bases unmatched: 6. CDR3 bases: TGTGCCAGCAGTAGATCTCAGGGGGATCAGCCCCAGCATTTT. Encoded protein: CASSRSQGDQPQHF.

The chain carries TRBV19 and TRBJ1-5; 10 bases are shared with TRBD1. The germline V gene encodes CDR1 LNHDA and CDR2 SQIVND (reference sequence). The CDR3 runs to 19 residues. With V trimmed by 6 bases and J by 1 base, 15 bases remained unmatched. In DNA, the CDR3 is TGTGCCAGTAGCCCGTTGGGGACAGGGGTGGTTAGGAGCAATCAGCCCCAGCATTTT. Amino acids: CASSPLGTGVVRSNQPQHF. Supplemented by reference TRBV19 and TRBJ1-5, the full variable domain reads DGGITQSPKYLFRKEGQNVTLSCEQNLNHDAMYWYRQDPGQGLRLIYYSQIVNDFQKGDIAEGYSVSREKKESFPLTVTSAQKNPTAFYLCASSPLGTGVVRSNQPQHFGDGTRLSIL.

In nucleotides, the CDR3 is TGTGCCAGCAGTGCGTATAATCAGGGTGGGAATCAGCCCCAGCATTTT. Its protein is CASSAYNQGGNQPQHF. V usage is TRBV27 and J usage is TRBJ1-5, with D possibly matching TRBD1 (5 bases). Per germline, CDR1 MNHEY and CDR2 SMNVEV (reference sequence). CDR3 size: 16 residues. Trimming took 5 bases from V and 4 from J, leaving 18 bases between them.